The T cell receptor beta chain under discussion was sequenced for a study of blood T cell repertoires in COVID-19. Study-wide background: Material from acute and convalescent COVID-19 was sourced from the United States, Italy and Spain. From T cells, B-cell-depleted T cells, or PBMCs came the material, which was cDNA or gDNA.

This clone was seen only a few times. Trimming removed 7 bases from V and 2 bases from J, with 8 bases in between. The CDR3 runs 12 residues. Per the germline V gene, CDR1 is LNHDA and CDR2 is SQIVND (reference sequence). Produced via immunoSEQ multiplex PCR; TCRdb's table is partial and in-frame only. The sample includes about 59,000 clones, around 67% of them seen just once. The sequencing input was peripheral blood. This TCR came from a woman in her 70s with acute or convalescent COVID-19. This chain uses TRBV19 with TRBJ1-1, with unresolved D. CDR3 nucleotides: TGTGCCAGTAAGAGATCCAACACTGAAGCTTTCTTT. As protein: CASKRSNTEAFF.